This TCR beta chain was sequenced during a study of blood T cell repertoires in COVID-19. As for the study in general: Samples came from the United States, Italy and Spain, spanning acute and convalescent COVID-19. PBMCs, B-cell-depleted T cells, or T cells provided the cDNA or gDNA that made up the material.

This clone was observed a single time. In the original processing: Amplification from reference gene primers served as the basis for estimated nucleated cell counts. The assay was immunoSEQ multiplex PCR, and TCRdb's table has in-frame clones only and misses some. The V and J calls and clone size come from that table; D and trimming were worked out from the DNA. The sample gives 85,000 to 130,000 clones, about 80% of which show up once; roughly 13% is in the top ten. This CDR3 spans 13 amino acids. Germline loops: CDR1 MDHEN, CDR2 SYDVKM. The clonotype comes from a woman aged 60-70 years with acute or convalescent COVID-19. Sequenced input: peripheral blood. The chain has TRBV28 and TRBJ2-3, with 7 bases that match TRBD2. The CDR3 here is CASNSGSTDTQYF. CDR3 sequence (DNA): TGTGCAAGTAATAGCGGGAGCACAGATACGCAGTATTTT.